This T cell receptor (beta chain) was captured by sequencing in a study of T cells in Graves' hyperthyroidism and ophthalmopathy. Clinical symptoms, serum thyroxine and TRAb, thyroid ultrasound and orbital computed tomography together formed the diagnostic basis. Researchers amplified the TCR beta CDR3 regions from RNA transcripts. RT-PCR in the first round (using the HTBI primer set) targeted the TCR CDR3. In TCRdb, the multiplex PCR reads were re-called with MiXCR into one record per CDR3 protein. The data show about 250,000 distinct CDR3 sequences, about 25% seen once. This clonotype has at least ten counts. V gave up 0 bases and J gave up 6 bases; unmatched junction bases: 7. There are 14 residues in the CDR3. Looked up from germline, CDR1 is DFQATT and CDR2 is SNEGSKA (reference sequence).

This receptor was taken from a woman aged 40 to 49 with Graves' ophthalmopathy. Sequencing input: blood. The chain joins TRBV20-1 to TRBJ2-7; TRBD2 agrees at 8 bases. The CDR3 sequence: CSARDQRELCEQYF. CDR3 bases: TGCAGTGCTAGAGATCAGCGGGAGTTGTGCGAGCAGTACTTC.